One and the same sample provided the 28 T cell receptor beta chains below, sequenced in a study of CD8+CD57+ T cells in acquired aplastic anemia. TCR beta VDJ combinations and CDR3 sequences were profiled from genomic DNA. TCRdb ran MiXCR on the reads and lists one entry per CDR3 protein. The data contain approximately 270,000 distinct CDR3 sequences, approximately 57% of them singletons. Specimen: sorted CD4+, CD8+, or CD8+CD57+ T cells (not recorded which) from PBMCs. All receptors derive from a human donor with severe aplastic anemia or a healthy control (not recorded which).

This clonotype was seen a few times. The chain uses TRBV29-1 and TRBJ2-7, with D tentatively TRBD2 (6 bases). The CDR3 extends over 14 amino acids. Germline CDR1 and CDR2: SQVTM and ANQGSEA. The V end was cut by 6 bases, the J end by 4 bases, with 19 bases between. The CDR3 is CSVMWLARPYEQYF. Here the CDR3 DNA reads TGCAGCGTAATGTGGCTAGCGAGGCCGTACGAGCAGTACTTC.

This clonotype was counted at least ten times. The V gene is TRBV12-3 or TRBV12-4, the J gene TRBJ2-2; a possible D gene is TRBD1 (6 bases). Trimming took 7 bases from V and 7 from J, leaving 19 bases between them. CDR3 length: 15 amino acids. The CDR3 here is CASIDRGAGDGELFF. CDR3 DNA: TGTGCCAGCATCGATCGCGGCGCAGGGGACGGGGAGCTGTTTTTT.

This clonotype came up a few times. CDR3 nucleotides: TGTGCCAGCAGCTTACAAGACCGTCGCACTGAAGCTTTCTTT. Translation gives CASSLQDRRTEAFF. The J gene is TRBJ1-1, the V gene TRBV7-3; D is unresolved. The V gene's germline CDR1 is SGHTA and CDR2 FQGTGA. This CDR3 has 14 residues. V gave up 2 bases and J gave up 4 bases, with 11 bases separating them.

The V gene is TRBV10-1, the J gene TRBJ2-3, with 12 bases lining up with TRBD2. Germline V CDR1 and CDR2: WNHNN, SYGVQD (reference sequence). The CDR3 totals 15 residues. After removal of 10 bases from V and 4 bases from J, the junction contained 9 bases not matched to a gene. The CDR3 nucleotides read TGCGCCACCTGGACTAGCGGGAACACGGCAGATACGCAGTATTTT. It translates to CATWTSGNTADTQYF.

This clonotype was seen ten or more times. CDR3 sequence (DNA): TGTGCCAGCAGCTTGGAGCCGGACCGTTGGGGGGGCTACACCTTC. Amino acids: CASSLEPDRWGGYTF. This chain joins TRBV7-2 and TRBJ1-2, with a tentative D call TRBD1 (5 bases). The CDR3 has 15 amino acids. In germline, CDR1 is SGHTA, CDR2 FQGNSA. Trimming removed 3 bases at V and 8 bases at J, with 19 bases between.

This clonotype was observed a handful of times. The chain combines TRBV20-1 with TRBJ1-2; unclear D gene. The CDR3 sequence is 13 residues long. Germline V gene data show CDR1 as DFQATT and CDR2 as SNEGSKA (reference sequence). Trimming took 6 bases from V and 2 from J, leaving 13 bases between them. The CDR3 nucleotides are TGCAGTGCCCCCAAGGACGGGAACTATGGCTACACCTTC. Protein product: CSAPKDGNYGYTF.

This clonotype was counted ten times or more. The chain employs TRBV19 and TRBJ1-2; 10 bases fit TRBD1. Germline V gives CDR1 LNHDA, CDR2 SQIVND (reference sequence). This CDR3 is built from 15 residues. V dropped 7 bases and J dropped 4; count of bases not matched to a gene: 9. For the CDR3, the DNA is TGTGCCAGTACCGAGACAGGGGGCGCGGGCTATGGCTACACCTTC. This encodes CASTETGGAGYGYTF.

This chain joins TRBV20-1 and TRBJ2-3; 7 bases are shared with TRBD1. The CDR3 runs to 14 residues. Germline loops: CDR1 DFQATT, CDR2 SNEGSKA (reference sequence). Trimming cost V 3 bases and J 11 bases; bases outside gene matches: 14. The DNA of the CDR3 is TGCAGTGCTAGGGGGGACAGCCCGTACAATGAGCAGTATTTT. This codes for CSARGDSPYNEQYF.

At least ten counts were recorded for this clonotype. The chain combines TRBV7-8 with TRBJ1-1, with a tentative D call TRBD1 (6 bases). Trimming left V 2 bases short and J 7 bases short, with 8 bases between. The CDR3 extends over 12 amino acids. CDR1 SGHVS and CDR2 FQNEAQ come from the germline V gene. The CDR3 coding sequence is TGTGCCAGCAGCTTAACAGGGCGTGAAGCTTTCTTT. This translates into CASSLTGREAFF.

The gene calls are TRBV7-2 and TRBJ1-1, with D possibly TRBD1 on 5 matching bases. CDR1 and CDR2 from the germline V gene are SGHTA and FQGNSA. Trimming took off 5 bases at V and 2 bases at J, with 15 bases between the two ends. This CDR3 is 15 amino acids long. CDR3 protein: CASSPWGGSNTEAFF. The CDR3 DNA follows: TGTGCCAGCAGCCCCTGGGGGGGGTCCAACACTGAAGCTTTCTTT.

This clonotype was counted at least ten times. The chain employs TRBV6-5 and TRBJ2-3; TRBD1 or TRBD2 may be the D gene (5 bases each). The V end lost 6 bases, the J end lost 0 bases, and 10 bases lay between the germline ends. Per germline, CDR1 MNHEY and CDR2 SVGAGI. The CDR3 length is 14 residues. CDR3 sequence reads: CASRDRDSTDTQYF. In DNA, the CDR3 is TGTGCCAGCAGAGATAGGGACAGCACAGATACGCAGTATTTT.

This clonotype was counted ten times or more. The chain recombines TRBV5-6 with TRBJ2-7; TRBD1 is a possible D gene (6 bases). The germline V gene encodes CDR1 SGHDT and CDR2 YYEEEE. This CDR3 comprises 15 residues. V lost 2 bases and J lost 3, with 15 bases in between. Here the CDR3 reads CASSLRVTGSYEQYF. CDR3 in DNA: TGTGCCAGCAGCTTAAGGGTAACAGGGAGCTACGAGCAGTACTTC. Together with reference TRBV5-6 and TRBJ2-7, the CDR3 gives the full variable domain: DAGVTQSPTHLIKTRGQQVTLRCSPKSGHDTVSWYQQALGQGPQFIFQYYEEEERQRGNFPDRFSGHQFPNYSSELNVNALLLGDSALYLCASSLRVTGSYEQYFGPGTRLTVT.

The chain carries TRBV15 and TRBJ1-2, with 7 bases aligning to TRBD1. With V trimmed by 3 bases and J by 0 bases, 7 bases remained unmatched. Germline CDR1 is LNHNV and CDR2 is YYDKDF (reference sequence). This CDR3 region has 16 residues. The CDR3 protein is CATSSDRVQANYGYTF. The DNA of the CDR3 is TGTGCCACCAGCAGCGACAGGGTTCAAGCTAACTATGGCTACACCTTC. The full variable domain, completed using reference TRBV15 and TRBJ1-2, is DAMVIQNPRYQVTQFGKPVTLSCSQTLNHNVMYWYQQKSSQAPKLLFHYYDKDFNNEADTPDNFQSRRPNTSFCFLDIRSPGLGDTAMYLCATSSDRVQANYGYTFGSGTRLTVV.

The chain couples TRBV7-2 to TRBJ2-7; unclear D gene. V was shortened by 2 bases and J by 0 bases, with 8 bases between the two germline ends. The CDR3 spans 14 residues. Germline CDR1 and CDR2: SGHTA and FQGNSA. Here the CDR3 reads CASSLLAPSYEQYF. The CDR3 DNA is TGTGCCAGCAGCTTACTGGCCCCCTCCTACGAGCAGTACTTC. Variable domain in full (rest from reference TRBV7-2 and TRBJ2-7): GAGVSQSPSNKVTEKGKDVELRCDPISGHTALYWYRQSLGQGLEFLIYFQGNSAPDKSGLPSDRFSAERTGGSVSTLTIQRTQQEDSAVYLCASSLLAPSYEQYFGPGTRLTVT.

This chain connects TRBV2 to TRBJ2-7; no reliable D call. This CDR3 spans 14 amino acids. CDR1 and CDR2 (germline): SNHLY, FYNNEI. The V end lost 6 bases, the J end lost 1 base, and 13 bases lay between the germline ends. This CDR3 reads CASSPRLGSYEQYF. In DNA, the CDR3 is TGTGCCAGCAGCCCCCGCCTGGGGTCCTACGAGCAGTACTTC.

This clonotype was counted at least ten times. The chain has TRBV12-3 or TRBV12-4 and TRBJ1-6, with D maybe TRBD1 (5 bases). V was shortened by 8 bases and J by 5 bases, with 16 bases between the two germline ends. The CDR3 has 15 amino acids. CDR3: CASSLWRDDNSPLHF. For the CDR3, the DNA is TGTGCCAGCTCCCTCTGGAGGGACGATAATTCACCCCTCCACTTT.

This chain links TRBV19 with TRBJ1-2; possibly TRBD1 for D (6 bases). V dropped 5 bases and J dropped 8 bases, with 21 bases sitting between them. From germline, CDR1 is LNHDA and CDR2 SQIVND (reference sequence). The CDR3 is made up of 15 amino acids. CDR3 sequence: CASSGTGLSPEGYTF. The CDR3 nucleotides read TGTGCCAGTAGTGGAACAGGGCTGAGTCCCGAGGGCTACACCTTC.

This clonotype appeared a single time. This may come from a read error, since a much larger clone is one base off. The V call is TRBV7-2, the J call TRBJ2-4, with TRBD1 as a possible D gene (5 bases). CDR3 length: 15 residues. The germline V gene has CDR1 SGHTA and CDR2 FQGNSA. The V and J ends lost 1 base and 9 bases respectively, with 16 bases between them. DNA for the CDR3: TGTGCCAGCAGCTTAGATAGGGGCACCGGCGGCATTCAGTACTTC. It yields the protein CASSLDRGTGGIQYF.

This chain uses TRBV2 with TRBJ2-7; D is ambiguous. The V gene's germline CDR1 is SNHLY and CDR2 FYNNEI. V was shortened by 7 bases and J by 2 bases, with 9 bases between the two germline ends. The CDR3 totals 12 residues. CDR3 residues: CASNGGPYEQYF. CDR3 bases: TGTGCCAGCAACGGCGGCCCCTACGAGCAGTACTTC.

The chain employs TRBV5-6 and TRBJ1-2, with D hard to call. From germline, CDR1 is SGHDT and CDR2 YYEEEE. CDR3 length: 16 amino acids. V was pared by 0 bases and J by 3 bases, with 15 bases between. The CDR3 loop is CASSLVVVTGDYGYTF. CDR3 nucleotides: TGTGCCAGCAGCTTGGTGGTGGTAACCGGGGACTATGGCTACACCTTC.

The rearrangement links TRBV25-1 to TRBJ2-7; no definite D call. The V gene's germline CDR1 is MGHDK and CDR2 SYGVNS. This CDR3 has 14 amino acids. Deletions cut 0 bases from V and 5 bases from J, with 11 bases between. CDR3 region: CASSEYSQTHEQYF. Written as DNA, the CDR3 is TGTGCCAGCAGTGAATATTCCCAAACCCACGAGCAGTACTTC.

This clonotype was detected a few times. The CDR3 region has the DNA TGCAGTGCTTCTCCTAGCGGAGGAGGGACCCAGTACTTC. Its protein is CSASPSGGGTQYF. This chain joins TRBV20-1 and TRBJ2-5; 7 bases match TRBD2. The CDR3 covers 13 residues. Germline-derived CDR1 and CDR2 are DFQATT and SNEGSKA (reference sequence). The J segment lost 7 bases and the V segment lost 5 bases, leaving 10 bases of the junction unmatched.

There are many counts of this clonotype. The chain carries TRBV11-1 and TRBJ1-1; D gene uncertain. Trimming left V 5 bases short and J 3 bases short, with 13 bases between. The CDR3 loop spans 14 amino acids. Germline V gives CDR1 SGHAT, CDR2 FQDESV (reference sequence). CDR3 sequence reads: CASSTSGYDTEAFF. In DNA, the CDR3 is TGTGCCAGCAGCACGTCTGGGTACGACACTGAAGCTTTCTTT.

V gene TRBV9 combines with J gene TRBJ2-5, with 11 bases identical to TRBD1. Germline lookup yields CDR1 SGDLS and CDR2 YYNGEE. V lost 4 bases and J lost 4; bases outside the gene matches: 18. There are 19 residues in the CDR3. Here the CDR3 DNA reads TGTGCCAGCAGCCCCCGTTTTGGGACAGGGGGGGTAGGGCGAGAGACCCAGTACTTC. Protein product: CASSPRFGTGGVGRETQYF.

The gene calls are TRBV4-3 and TRBJ2-7; possible D gene TRBD2, 6 bases. Per the germline V gene, CDR1 is LGHNA and CDR2 is YSLEER. CDR3 length: 15 residues. V lost 4 bases, J lost 3 bases, and 16 bases lay in between. CDR3 nucleotide sequence: TGCGCCAGCAGCCCAGGCGTGGGGGGATTCTACGAGCAGTACTTC. Translating gives CASSPGVGGFYEQYF.

This chain connects TRBV5-4 to TRBJ1-1, with D possibly being TRBD1 (6 bases). Germline V gene lookup returns CDR1 SGHNT and CDR2 YYREEE (reference sequence). CDR3 size: 14 residues. V dropped 3 bases and J dropped 4 bases, with 13 bases sitting between them. CDR3 in amino acids: CASSWPGASTEAFF. The CDR3 DNA sequence: TGTGCCAGCAGCTGGCCAGGGGCTAGCACTGAAGCTTTCTTT.

This rearrangement joins TRBV19 to TRBJ1-2; 10 bases fit TRBD1. The CDR3 spans 15 residues. The ends lost 9 bases at V and 1 base at J; junction bases unmatched: 8. Germline CDR1 LNHDA, CDR2 SQIVND (reference sequence). In DNA, the CDR3 is TGTGCCAGCAGTGCCGGACAGGGGGATAACTATGGCTACACCTTC. Translating gives CASSAGQGDNYGYTF.

Only one count was recorded for this clonotype. The chain combines TRBV29-1 with TRBJ1-2; D not resolved. The CDR3 has 11 amino acids. V gave up 7 bases and J gave up 10 bases, with 16 bases separating them. Germline V gives CDR1 SQVTM, CDR2 ANQGSEA. The CDR3 nucleotides read TGCAGCGCCCGTGCGAAGGATGTCTACACCTTC. Its protein product is CSARAKDVYTF.